This entry lists 6 T cell receptor beta chains sequenced from one sample in a study of T cell repertoires in cytomegalovirus infection. The antigens these receptors bind are not known. Each CDR3 protein is one row after TCRdb ran MiXCR on the reads. The table has approximately 350,000 distinct CDR3 sequences, about 35% seen once. The sample in question was cultured PBMCs, obtained from culture after CMV antigen stimulation. The receptors stem from a human donor in good health (CMV status not recorded). Some clones in this sample may be carry-over from other donors' samples.

The rearrangement uses TRBV29-1 and TRBJ1-1; D not certain. Trimming removed 8 bases from V and 0 bases from J, with 13 bases in between. CDR1 and CDR2 from the germline V gene are SQVTM and ANQGSEA. CDR3 length equals 13 residues. DNA of the CDR3: TGCAGCACGGTCTTGTTTTTGAACACTGAAGCTTTCTTT. Translated: CSTVLFLNTEAFF.

This clonotype has just a few counts. The J gene is TRBJ2-2, the V gene TRBV5-1; 11 nucleotides align to TRBD2. CDR3 length: 18 residues. Per germline, CDR1 SGHRS and CDR2 YFSETQ. J lost 2 bases, V lost 3 bases, and 9 bases had no gene match. In DNA, the CDR3 is TGCGCCAGCAGCTCCTCGACTAGCGGGACTGTTAACACCGGGGAGCTGTTTTTT. Its translation is CASSSSTSGTVNTGELFF. The whole variable domain, filled in from reference TRBV5-1 and TRBJ2-2, reads KAGVTQTPRYLIKTRGQQVTLSCSPISGHRSVSWYQQTPGQGLQFLFEYFSETQRNKGNFPGRFSGRQFSNSRSEMNVSTLELGDSALYLCASSSSTSGTVNTGELFFGEGSRLTVL.

This rearrangement joins TRBV10-3 to TRBJ1-1; the match to TRBD1 covers 7 bases. CDR3 length equals 15 residues. J lost 1 base, V lost 6 bases, and 8 bases had no gene match. CDR1 ENHRY and CDR2 SYGVKD come from the germline V gene. The CDR3 DNA sequence: TGTGCCATCAGACCGACCGGGACAGAGAACACTGAAGCTTTCTTT. Translating it yields CAIRPTGTENTEAFF.

Concerning this clonotype: A read error is possible here, since a much larger clone lies one base away. V and J are TRBV6-1 and TRBJ2-3; 10 nucleotides agree with TRBD2. CDR1 is MNHNS, CDR2 SASEGT, per germline. The CDR3 covers 14 residues. The CDR3 DNA is TGTGCCAGCAGTGAACTAGCGGGAGCAGATACGCAGTGTTTT. It specifies CASSELAGADTQCF.

This clonotype was seen more than once but under ten times. The V gene is TRBV12-3 or TRBV12-4, the J gene TRBJ2-2; possible D gene TRBD2, 7 bases. The CDR3 is 16 residues long. Trimming shortened V by 3 bases and J by 4 bases, and 15 bases separated the two germline ends. CDR3 protein: CASSFYRGAGTGELFF. For the CDR3, the DNA is TGTGCCAGCAGTTTTTATCGGGGGGCGGGCACCGGGGAGCTGTTTTTT.

This clonotype was seen more than once but under ten times. The chain combines TRBV7-2 with TRBJ2-2; possible D gene TRBD1, 5 bases. V was shortened by 3 bases and J by 4 bases, with 9 bases between the two germline ends. This CDR3 is 14 amino acids long. From germline, CDR1 is SGHTA and CDR2 FQGNSA. CDR3 amino acids: CASSFQGFTGELFF. The CDR3 DNA sequence: TGTGCCAGCAGCTTTCAGGGATTCACCGGGGAGCTGTTTTTT.